A selection of T cell receptor beta chains follows, all from one sample in a study of memory CD4+ T cells and cytomegalovirus serostatus. Sequenced by immunoSEQ multiplex PCR; TCRdb stores in-frame clones only, minus some. Found here are tens of thousands of clones, 70% to 85% of them singletons; the top ten hold 2.6%. The sequencing input was memory CD4+ T cells from blood. The source of these receptors is an adult in good health and CMV-seropositive. Each CDR3 is given with its conserved first and last residue. A D gene is named only where the DNA matches it firmly. The size entry is marked missing in some rows and otherwise reads once, few, many or a size class.

TRBJ2-5 NA TRBV19 few TGTGCCAGTAGTATACGGACAGATCCTCAAGAGACCCAGTACTTC CASSIRTDPQETQYF
TRBJ2-7 NA TRBV29-1 NA TGCAGCGTTGGGAGGACTGGCACCTACGAGCAGTACTTC CSVGRTGTYEQYF
TRBJ2-1 NA TRBV28 NA TGTGCCAGCAGTATCCCCAGCGGGCTGGCCAGTGGTGAGCAGTTCTTC CASSIPSGLASGEQFF
TRBJ1-1 NA TRBV28 few TGTGCCAGCAGCCGCCTAAGGGTCACTGAAGCTTTCTTT CASSRLRVTEAFF
TRBJ1-1 NA TRBV7-9 NA TGTGCCAGCAGCTTAGAGTCTCTGACTGAAGCTTTCTTT CASSLESLTEAFF
TRBJ2-3 NA TRBV21-1 NA TGTGCCACCGTGGGGAGGGACGCGCAGTATTTT CATVGRDAQYF
TRBJ2-5 TRBD2 TRBV29-1 NA TGCAGCGTACGGACTAGCGGGAACTCTGGCGGAGAGACCCAGTACTTC CSVRTSGNSGGETQYF
TRBJ2-3 TRBD1 TRBV7-2 NA TGTGCCAGCAGCTTAGGAGGACAGGGGCGTACGCAGTATTTT CASSLGGQGRTQYF
TRBJ2-2 NA TRBV11-3 NA TGTGCCAGCAGCTTAGATTTCACCGGGGAGCTGTTTTTT CASSLDFTGELFF
TRBJ2-5 NA TRBV11-2 few TGTGCCAGCAGCTTAGGGTTCGGCGGAGAGACCCAGTACTTC CASSLGFGGETQYF
TRBJ1-4 TRBD1 TRBV7-6 many TGTGCCAGCAGCCCCAATCGGGGGACAGGGGCCAATGAAAAACTGTTTTTT CASSPNRGTGANEKLFF
TRBJ1-4 TRBD1 TRBV19 NA TGTGCCAGTAGTGGGACAGGGGGCGAAAAACTGTTTTTT CASSGTGGEKLFF
TRBJ2-5 NA TRBV2 NA TGTGCCAGCGGCATAGCTCAAGAGACCCAGTACTTC CASGIAQETQYF
TRBJ2-7 TRBD2 TRBV5-8 once TGTGCCAGCAGCTCAAACAGGTTGTCGTGGGCTAGCGGCGTATACGAGCAGTACTTC CASSSNRLSWASGVYEQYF
TRBJ2-7 TRBD2 TRBV2 NA TGTGCCAGCAGCTCTAGCGGGAGTTACGAGCAGTACTTC CASSSSGSYEQYF
TRBJ2-5 NA TRBV5-1 NA TGCGCCAGCAGCTTGACCCAGACCGGGAGAGAGACCCAGTACTTC CASSLTQTGRETQYF
TRBJ2-1 NA TRBV6-5 NA TGTGCCAGCAGTTATATCGGTGAGCAGTTCTTC CASSYIGEQFF
TRBJ1-4 TRBD1 TRBV10-2 NA TGCGCCAGCAGTGAGTCGACGGGACAGGGATATAATGAAAAACTGTTTTTT CASSESTGQGYNEKLFF
TRBJ2-7 TRBD1 TRBV19 NA TGTGCAGAATTAGACAGGGATTATCTAGGCGCAGGCACACCATCCCCTCTCGAGCAGTACTTC CAELDRDYLGAGTPSPLEQYF
TRBJ1-1 NA TRBV6-5 NA TGTGCCAGCAGTTACAGACAGACAGGTGAGGCTGAAGCTTTCTTT CASSYRQTGEAEAFF
TRBJ1-1 NA TRBV5-4 NA TGTGCCAGCAGCTTTAGAGTGGATGGGAACACTGAAGCTTTCTTT CASSFRVDGNTEAFF
TRBJ1-1 NA TRBV6-1 few TGTGCCAGCACCCCATTGGGGGTAATCGTCACTGAAGCTTTCTTT CASTPLGVIVTEAFF
TRBJ1-4 TRBD1 TRBV28 NA TGTGCCAGCAGTTTAGGGGGCAGGGGGCATGAAAAACTGTTTTTT CASSLGGRGHEKLFF
TRBJ1-2 NA TRBV4-3 NA TGCGCCAGCAGCCAAGATCCCCAGGGGATTGGTGGCTACACCTTC CASSQDPQGIGGYTF
TRBJ1-2 NA TRBV18 NA TGTGCCAGCTCATCCCAAGGGGAGGGCTACACCTTC CASSSQGEGYTF
TRBJ2-4 NA TRBV9 NA TGTGCCAGCAGCGTAGAGGGTCTTCTAGCCAAAAACATTCAGTACTTC CASSVEGLLAKNIQYF
TRBJ2-2 NA TRBV7-3 NA TGTGCCAGCAGCTCAGACCCCCCCGGGAACACCGGGGAGCTGTTTTTT CASSSDPPGNTGELFF
TRBJ2-7 TRBD2 TRBV19 NA TGTGCCAGTAGTCTTAGCGGGAGTGAGCAGTACTTC CASSLSGSEQYF